The next 5 T cell receptor beta chains were all read from a single sample in a study of T-cell reconstitution after alpha-beta-depleted transplantation in children. Using unique molecular identifiers, the investigators prepared the TCRbeta library. TCRdb re-derived calls from the PCR reads in MiXCR, one entry per CDR3 protein. The table has just over 350,000 distinct CDR3 sequences, approximately 12% seen once; the top ten hold roughly 4.5%. This sample comprised PBMCs, obtained from the stem cell graft. These TCRs come from a human donor who donated a stem cell graft to a child with Fanconi anemia.

On this clonotype itself: One end of the junction does not line up with germline, which may come from a read error. The chain recombines TRBV5-5 with TRBJ2-3, with D perhaps given as TRBD1 or TRBD2 (5 bases each). The CDR3 is 13 residues long. Germline V gene lookup returns CDR1 SGHKS and CDR2 YYEKEE (reference sequence). The CDR3 DNA reads TGTGCCAGCAGCTTGTGGGAGACAGACACGCAGTATTTT. As protein: CASSLWETDTQYF. The full variable domain, with the rest looked up from reference TRBV5-5 and TRBJ2-3, is DAGVTQSPTHLIKTRGQQVTLRCSPISGHKSVSWYQQVLGQGPQFIFQYYEKEERGRGNFPDRFSARQFPNYSSELNVNALLLGDSALYLCASSLWETDTQYFGPGTRLTVL.

The chain combines TRBV7-2 with TRBJ2-7, with 11 bases that match TRBD2. V lost 6 bases, J lost 4 bases, and 5 bases stayed unmatched. CDR3 length equals 14 residues. CDR1 is SGHTA and CDR2 is FQGNSA in the germline V gene. CDR3: CASRRLAGMYEQYF. In nucleotides, the CDR3 is TGTGCCAGCAGACGACTAGCGGGGATGTACGAGCAGTACTTC.

The rearrangement joins TRBV7-2 to TRBJ1-2; weak D call: TRBD1 (6 bases). This CDR3 contains 14 residues. The germline CDR1 and CDR2 sequences are SGHTA and FQGNSA. The V and J ends lost 5 bases and 7 bases respectively, with 17 bases between them. The CDR3 region is CASSPGQQRGGYTF. In DNA form, the CDR3 reads TGTGCCAGCAGCCCTGGACAGCAACGGGGTGGCTACACCTTC.

This clonotype was seen more than once but under ten times. This sequence joins TRBV7-9 and TRBJ2-1; 8 bases line up with TRBD1. CDR1 is SEHNR, CDR2 FQNEAQ, per germline (reference sequence). This CDR3 comprises 15 residues. The V segment lost 3 bases and the J segment 3 bases; nucleotides outside the gene matches: 4. As DNA, the CDR3 is TGTGCCAGCAGCTTGACAGGGGTCCTCTACAATGAGCAGTTCTTC. This codes for CASSLTGVLYNEQFF. Using reference TRBV7-9 and TRBJ2-1 for the parts outside the CDR3, the full variable domain is DTGVSQNPRHKITKRGQNVTFRCDPISEHNRLYWYRQTLGQGPEFLTYFQNEAQLEKSRLLSDRFSAERPKGSFSTLEIQRTEQGDSAMYLCASSLTGVLYNEQFFGPGTRLTVL.

This chain connects TRBV12-3 or TRBV12-4 to TRBJ1-1; D might be TRBD1 (6 bases). CDR3 length: 14 amino acids. Trimming removed 6 bases from V and 4 bases from J, with 15 bases in between. The DNA for the CDR3 is TGTGCCAGCAGCCGAACAGGGATGGCCACTGAAGCTTTCTTT. It codes for CASSRTGMATEAFF.